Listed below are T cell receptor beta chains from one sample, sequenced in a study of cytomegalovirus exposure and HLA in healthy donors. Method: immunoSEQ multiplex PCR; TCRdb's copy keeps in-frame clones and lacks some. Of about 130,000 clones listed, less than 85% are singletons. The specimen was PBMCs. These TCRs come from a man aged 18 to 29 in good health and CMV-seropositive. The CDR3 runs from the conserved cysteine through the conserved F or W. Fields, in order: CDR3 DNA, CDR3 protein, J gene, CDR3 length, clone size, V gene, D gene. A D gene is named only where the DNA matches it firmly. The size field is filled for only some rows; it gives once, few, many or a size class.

DNA: TGCAGCGTTGAGACAGCCCTAGACACTGAAGCTTTCTTT; CDR3: CSVETALDTEAFF; J: TRBJ1-1; length: 13; size: .; V: TRBV29-1; D: .
DNA: TGTGCCAGCAGTTTCCCTCGGGCAGGGCAAGAGACCCAGTACTTC; CDR3: CASSFPRAGQETQYF; J: TRBJ2-5; length: 15; size: .; V: TRBV28; D: .
DNA: TGTGCCTCACATTGGCGGGAAAGCACAGATACGCAGTATTTT; CDR3: CASHWRESTDTQYF; J: TRBJ2-3; length: 14; size: .; V: TRBV10-3; D: .
DNA: TGTGCCAGCAGCCTAAGCAATGAGCAGTTCTTC; CDR3: CASSLSNEQFF; J: TRBJ2-1; length: 11; size: .; V: TRBV9; D: .
DNA: TGTGCCAGCAGCCCCATTGTGCTTAGCGGGGGGAACCAGTATTTT; CDR3: CASSPIVLSGGNQYF; J: TRBJ2-3; length: 15; size: .; V: TRBV7-2; D: TRBD2
DNA: TGTGCCAGCAGCCAAGTCATTGACAGGGTGGCTGGCTACACCTTC; CDR3: CASSQVIDRVAGYTF; J: TRBJ1-2; length: 15; size: .; V: TRBV14; D: TRBD1
DNA: TGTGCCAGCAGTTATAGTTATGGTTCACCCCTCCACTTT; CDR3: CASSYSYGSPLHF; J: TRBJ1-6; length: 13; size: .; V: TRBV6-6; D: .
DNA: TGTGCCAGCACCCAAAATCAGGGGTCCTCCTACGAGCAGTACTTC; CDR3: CASTQNQGSSYEQYF; J: TRBJ2-7; length: 15; size: .; V: TRBV28; D: .
DNA: TGTGCTAGTGGTTTGGTACCTGGGCTAGCGGGGGCCCGATTCCAAGAGACCCAGTACTTC; CDR3: CASGLVPGLAGARFQETQYF; J: TRBJ2-5; length: 20; size: once; V: TRBV12-5; D: TRBD2
DNA: TGTGCCAGCACCCTTAAGGGGGAGACCCAGTACTTC; CDR3: CASTLKGETQYF; J: TRBJ2-5; length: 12; size: .; V: TRBV28; D: .
DNA: TGTGCCAGCAGCCCTTGGGGACAGGAAAATTATGGCTACACCTTC; CDR3: CASSPWGQENYGYTF; J: TRBJ1-2; length: 15; size: .; V: TRBV9; D: TRBD1
DNA: TGTGCCTGGAGTGTAGTCCGAGGGCAAGGGGAGACCCAGTACTTC; CDR3: CAWSVVRGQGETQYF; J: TRBJ2-5; length: 15; size: .; V: TRBV30; D: .
DNA: TGTGCCAGCAGCCCACACAACCCCACCTTTATGAACACTGAAGCTTTCTTT; CDR3: CASSPHNPTFMNTEAFF; J: TRBJ1-1; length: 17; size: .; V: TRBV7-6; D: .
DNA: TGCGCCAGCAGCCCCCTTTCGACAGGGCCCTTCGGGGCCCAGCATTTT; CDR3: CASSPLSTGPFGAQHF; J: TRBJ1-5; length: 16; size: once; V: TRBV4-1; D: TRBD1
DNA: TGTGCCAGCACCCTAGGGGGGGGCTACGCGGAGACCCAGTACTTC; CDR3: CASTLGGGYAETQYF; J: TRBJ2-5; length: 15; size: .; V: TRBV2; D: .
DNA: TGCGCCAGCAGCGACGAACAGGTGGCAAATTCACCCCTCCACTTT; CDR3: CASSDEQVANSPLHF; J: TRBJ1-6; length: 15; size: few; V: TRBV4-1; D: .
DNA: TGCGCCAGCAGCTTGGATGGACAGGGTCCTCAAGAGACCCAGTACTTC; CDR3: CASSLDGQGPQETQYF; J: TRBJ2-5; length: 16; size: .; V: TRBV5-1; D: TRBD1
DNA: TGTGCCAGCAGCTCAGGCGGGGGGGCCGGAGAGACCCAGTACTTC; CDR3: CASSSGGGAGETQYF; J: TRBJ2-5; length: 15; size: .; V: TRBV5-6; D: TRBD2
DNA: TGTGCCAGCAGCTCGGGACAGGGAAGGGGGTATGGCTACACCTTC; CDR3: CASSSGQGRGYGYTF; J: TRBJ1-2; length: 15; size: many; V: TRBV7-6; D: TRBD1
DNA: TGTGCCAGCAGCTTAGCGACCGAGGGGGAAAGACTGTTTTTT; CDR3: CASSLATEGERLFF; J: TRBJ1-4; length: 14; size: .; V: TRBV7-6; D: .
DNA: TGTGCCAGCAGCTCGGGAGGTGGCTGGGGCACAGATACGCAGTATTTT; CDR3: CASSSGGGWGTDTQYF; J: TRBJ2-3; length: 16; size: .; V: TRBV5-5; D: TRBD2
DNA: TGTGCCAGCAGCTTACTACAGGGCACTCTGGCCTACGAGCAGTACTTC; CDR3: CASSLLQGTLAYEQYF; J: TRBJ2-7; length: 16; size: once; V: TRBV5-4; D: .
DNA: TGTGCCAGCAGCTTCAATACAGGCTACTACGAGCAGTACTTC; CDR3: CASSFNTGYYEQYF; J: TRBJ2-7; length: 14; size: .; V: TRBV7-2; D: .
DNA: TGTGCCAGCAGCGTGATTAGCGGGGTCACAGATACGCAGTATTTT; CDR3: CASSVISGVTDTQYF; J: TRBJ2-3; length: 15; size: .; V: TRBV9; D: TRBD2
DNA: TGTGCCAGCAGCTTACAGGGTATGAACACTGAAGCTTTCTTT; CDR3: CASSLQGMNTEAFF; J: TRBJ1-1; length: 14; size: .; V: TRBV7-9; D: .
DNA: TGTGCCAGCTCCTGGGCCGACCCGGCCTATGGCTACACCTTC; CDR3: CASSWADPAYGYTF; J: TRBJ1-2; length: 14; size: .; V: TRBV28; D: .
DNA: TGTGCCAGCTCACGAAGTCAGGATGAAAAACTGTTTTTT; CDR3: CASSRSQDEKLFF; J: TRBJ1-4; length: 13; size: .; V: TRBV18; D: .